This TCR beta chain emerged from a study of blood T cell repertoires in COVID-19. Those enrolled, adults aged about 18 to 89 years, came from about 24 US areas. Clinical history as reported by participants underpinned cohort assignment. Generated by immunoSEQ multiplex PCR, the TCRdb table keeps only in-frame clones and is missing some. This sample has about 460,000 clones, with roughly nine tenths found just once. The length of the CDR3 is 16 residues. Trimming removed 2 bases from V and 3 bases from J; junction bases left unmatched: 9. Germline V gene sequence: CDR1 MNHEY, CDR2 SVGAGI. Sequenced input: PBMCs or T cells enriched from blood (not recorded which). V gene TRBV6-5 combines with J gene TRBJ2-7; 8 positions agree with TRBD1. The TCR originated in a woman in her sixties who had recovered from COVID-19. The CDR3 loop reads CASSYGAGGAHYEQYF. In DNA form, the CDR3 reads TGTGCCAGCAGTTACGGGGCAGGGGGCGCCCACTACGAGCAGTACTTC.